Each of the 17 T cell receptor beta chains below was sequenced from the same sample in a study of beta chain features in type 1 diabetes. Study-level results: TCRB CDR3 length was moderately but significantly reduced in all four CD4+ subsets of Type 1 diabetes patients.

Antigen specificity for these receptors is unknown. Isolated RNA was reverse transcribed in full, so expressed TCRB transcripts were sequenced. The assay was immunoSEQ multiplex PCR, and TCRdb's table has in-frame clones only and misses some. The sample holds some 350,000 clones, 9.6% seen once. The sequenced sample was central memory CD4+ T cells from blood. Source of these receptors: a man aged 25-45 years with type 1 diabetes.

This clone has more than one count but fewer than ten. The chain employs TRBV7-8 and TRBJ1-2, with D maybe TRBD1 (6 bases). Germline assignment: CDR1 SGHVS and CDR2 FQNEAQ. V lost 1 base and J 0 bases, leaving 9 bases between the germline ends. This CDR3 has 15 amino acids. The CDR3 is CASSLDRASNYGYTF. CDR3 in DNA: TGTGCCAGCAGCTTAGACAGGGCCTCTAACTATGGCTACACCTTC.

This clone was detected a few times. The J gene is TRBJ2-1, the V gene TRBV6-5; a weak D match, TRBD2 (5 bases). Germline V gene sequence: CDR1 MNHEY, CDR2 SVGAGI. V lost 8 bases and J lost 8, with 19 bases in between. The CDR3 consists of 14 residues. The CDR3, as DNA: TGTGCCAGCGGCAGACGGGAAAGGAGCGATGAGCAGTTCTTC. Translating it yields CASGRRERSDEQFF.

The chain combines TRBV4-1 with TRBJ1-2; D is unclear. CDR3 length: 17 residues. Germline CDR1 reads MGHRA; CDR2 reads YSYEKL. V lost 2 bases, J lost 8 bases, and 24 bases lay in between. The CDR3 loop is CASSQPIAGKATYGYTF. The CDR3 nucleotides read TGCGCCAGCAGCCAACCTATTGCCGGCAAAGCGACCTACGGCTACACCTTC.

The chain combines TRBV6-6 with TRBJ2-7; 14 bases line up with TRBD2. CDR3 length: 15 residues. Trimming took 0 bases from V and 9 from J; bases not matched to a gene: 4. The germline CDR1 and CDR2 sequences are MNHNY and SVGAGI (reference sequence). CDR3 residues: CASSYSGLAGAAQYF. The CDR3, as DNA: TGTGCCAGCAGTTACTCGGGACTAGCGGGAGCGGCGCAGTACTTC.

The CDR3 region is CASRPGDSQETQYF. The CDR3 region has the DNA TGTGCCAGCAGGCCCGGGGACAGCCAAGAGACCCAGTACTTC. The chain links TRBV6-6 to TRBJ2-5; the match to TRBD1 covers 7 bases. Germline loops: CDR1 MNHNY, CDR2 SVGAGI (reference sequence). The V segment lost 6 bases and the J segment 1 base; nucleotides outside the gene matches: 5. The length of the CDR3 is 14 residues.

With regard to this clone: It may be a read error: a sequence one base away is much more abundant. Other DNA sequences of this sample code for an identical CDR3. The rearrangement links TRBV11-2 to TRBJ2-3; no clear D. Germline V gene data show CDR1 as SGHAT and CDR2 as FQNNGV. The CDR3 has 12 amino acids. The V and J ends lost 5 bases and 1 base respectively, with 4 bases between them. CDR3 nucleotides: TGTGCCAGCAGCCCCGGCACAGATACGCAGTATTTT. Protein: CASSPGTDTQYF. The full variable domain, with the rest looked up from reference TRBV11-2 and TRBJ2-3, is EAGVAQSPRYKIIEKRQSVAFWCNPISGHATLYWYQQILGQGPKLLIQFQNNGVVDDSQLPKDRFSAERLKGVDSTLKIQPAKLEDSAVYLCASSPGTDTQYFGPGTRLTVL.

The gene calls are TRBV7-3 and TRBJ2-1; 11 bases fit TRBD2. The V gene end was trimmed by 5 bases and the J gene end by 3 bases; junction bases not matched to a gene: 6. The germline gives CDR1 SGHTA, CDR2 FQGTGA. The CDR3 extends over 16 amino acids. The CDR3 sequence is CASSTSGTSGYNEQFF. CDR3 nucleotides: TGTGCCAGCAGCACTTCCGGGACTAGCGGCTACAATGAGCAGTTCTTC.

This sequence joins TRBV11-3 and TRBJ2-5; D gene ambiguous. The germline CDR1 and CDR2 sequences are SGHNT and YENEEA. There are 14 residues in the CDR3. Trimming cost V 1 base and J 4 bases, with 10 bases left between them. The CDR3 loop reads CASSLGGIGETQYF. CDR3 sequence (DNA): TGTGCCAGCAGCTTAGGGGGAATCGGAGAGACCCAGTACTTC.

Regarding this clone: Compared with germline, one end of the junction differs, possibly owing to a read error. This chain joins TRBV6-6 and TRBJ2-7; a possible D gene is TRBD1 (5 bases). This CDR3 spans 11 amino acids. The germline V gene encodes CDR1 MNHNY and CDR2 SVGAGI (reference sequence). The chain's CDR3 is CASSYSDTPAF. CDR3 nucleotides: TGTGCCAGCAGTTACTCGGACACCCCAGCCTTC.

This clone was observed a handful of times. The rearrangement links TRBV28 to TRBJ1-5, with D perhaps matching TRBD1 (5 bases). Between the trimmed V and J ends, which lost 3 bases and 9 bases, there was a span of 9 bases. This CDR3 region has 12 residues. Germline lookup yields CDR1 MDHEN and CDR2 SYDVKM. In DNA form, the CDR3 reads TGTGCCAGCAGTTTCAGGGTTAGGCCCCAGCATTTT. This sequence encodes CASSFRVRPQHF.

The chain employs TRBV4-3 and TRBJ2-7; no firm D call. CDR3 length: 17 residues. V lost 0 bases to trimming and J lost 0 bases, with 15 bases between them. CDR1 is LGHNA, CDR2 YSLEER, per germline. CDR3 DNA sequence: TGCGCCAGCAGCCAAGATCGGTCCGGTTCTCTCTCCTACGAGCAGTACTTC. Translating it yields CASSQDRSGSLSYEQYF.

This clone appeared a few times. The chain uses TRBV30 and TRBJ1-3, with unresolved D. The germline V gene has CDR1 GTSNPN and CDR2 SVGIG (reference sequence). V shed 2 bases and J shed 4 bases, with 15 bases lying between them. The CDR3 is made up of 15 amino acids. CDR3 residues: CAWSPQELKGNTIYF. CDR3 nucleotide sequence: TGTGCCTGGAGTCCCCAGGAGCTGAAGGGAAACACCATATATTTT.

The rearrangement joins TRBV9 to TRBJ2-3, with 7 positions matching TRBD1. V dropped 0 bases and J dropped 4; count of bases not matched to a gene: 8. There are 16 residues in the CDR3. The germline V gene encodes CDR1 SGDLS and CDR2 YYNGEE. This chain's CDR3 is CASSVGPNQGADTQYF. The CDR3, as DNA: TGTGCCAGCAGCGTAGGGCCCAACCAGGGGGCAGATACGCAGTATTTT. Combining the CDR3 with reference TRBV9 and TRBJ2-3 gives the whole variable domain DSGVTQTPKHLITATGQRVTLRCSPRSGDLSVYWYQQSLDQGLQFLIQYYNGEERAKGNILERFSAQQFPDLHSELNLSSLELGDSALYFCASSVGPNQGADTQYFGPGTRLTVL.

V and J are TRBV5-6 and TRBJ2-7, with D possibly called TRBD1 or TRBD2 (5 bases each). The germline V gene encodes CDR1 SGHDT and CDR2 YYEEEE. CDR3 size: 14 residues. V dropped 1 base and J dropped 6 bases, with 14 bases sitting between them. The CDR3 DNA reads as TGTGCCAGCAGCTTGCGGGGCCAGACGGGCGAGCAGTACTTC. It encodes CASSLRGQTGEQYF.

This clone has more than one count but fewer than ten. This chain links TRBV5-4 with TRBJ2-1, with TRBD1 matching over 7 bases. Germline V gene lookup returns CDR1 SGHNT and CDR2 YYREEE (reference sequence). Germline trimming cut 4 bases from V and 9 bases from J; bases unmatched to any gene: 10. The CDR3 extends over 14 amino acids. Here the CDR3 reads CASSRPTGVGEQFF. The DNA of the CDR3 is TGTGCCAGCAGCCGGCCCACAGGGGTCGGTGAGCAGTTCTTC.

Concerning this clone itself: Other DNA sequences within the sample encode an identical CDR3. J is TRBJ2-7 and V is TRBV29-1, with TRBD1 matching over 7 bases. V lost 4 bases and J lost 5; bases outside the gene matches: 5. This CDR3 has 12 residues. From germline, CDR1 is SQVTM and CDR2 ANQGSEA. This chain's CDR3 is CSVGTGVHEQYF. For the CDR3, the DNA is TGCAGCGTTGGGACAGGTGTGCACGAGCAGTACTTC.

Note on this clone: Other DNA sequences from this sample encode an identical CDR3 as well. This rearrangement joins TRBV28 to TRBJ1-2; a weak D match, TRBD1 (6 bases). V dropped 8 bases and J dropped 8 bases, with 21 bases sitting between them. CDR1 and CDR2 from the germline V gene are MDHEN and SYDVKM. CDR3 length equals 14 residues. The CDR3, as DNA: TGTGCCAGCTCAAGCCCAACAGGAGGGGGAGGCTACACCTTC. Its protein product is CASSSPTGGGGYTF.